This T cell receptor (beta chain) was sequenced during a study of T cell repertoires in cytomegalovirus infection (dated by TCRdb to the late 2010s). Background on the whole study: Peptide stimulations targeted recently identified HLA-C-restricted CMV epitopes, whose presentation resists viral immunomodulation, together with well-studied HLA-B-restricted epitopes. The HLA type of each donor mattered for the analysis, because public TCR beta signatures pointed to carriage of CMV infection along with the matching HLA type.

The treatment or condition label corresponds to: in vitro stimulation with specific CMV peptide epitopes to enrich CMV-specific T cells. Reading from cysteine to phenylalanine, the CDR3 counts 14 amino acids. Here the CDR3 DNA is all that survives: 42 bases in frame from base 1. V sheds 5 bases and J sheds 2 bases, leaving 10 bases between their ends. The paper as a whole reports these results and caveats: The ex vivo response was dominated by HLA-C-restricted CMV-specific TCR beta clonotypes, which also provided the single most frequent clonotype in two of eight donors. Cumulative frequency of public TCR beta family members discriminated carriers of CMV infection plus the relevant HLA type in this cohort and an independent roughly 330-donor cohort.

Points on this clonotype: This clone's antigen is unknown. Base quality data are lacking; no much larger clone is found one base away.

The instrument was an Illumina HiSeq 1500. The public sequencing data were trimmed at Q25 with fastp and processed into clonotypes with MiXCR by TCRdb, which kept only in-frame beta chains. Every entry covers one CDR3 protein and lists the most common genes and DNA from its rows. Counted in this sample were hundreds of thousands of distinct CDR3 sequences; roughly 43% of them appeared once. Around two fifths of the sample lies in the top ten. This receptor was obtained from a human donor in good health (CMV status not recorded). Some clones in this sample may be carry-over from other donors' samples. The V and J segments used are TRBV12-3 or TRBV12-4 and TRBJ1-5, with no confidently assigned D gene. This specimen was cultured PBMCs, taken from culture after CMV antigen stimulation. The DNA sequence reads TGTGCCAGCAGTATCTGGGGAGGCAATCAGCCCCAGCATTTT. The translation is CASSIWGGNQPQHF.